This T cell receptor (beta chain) was observed in a study of PD-1 blockade in classical Hodgkin lymphoma. Time point in this sample: cycle 4 day 1 (C4D1), after more than five weeks of nivolumab. Each patient experienced a relapse that followed autologous stem cell transplantation, and brentuximab vedotin exposure varied. Measured with immunoSEQ multiplex PCR; TCRdb has only the in-frame clones, and not every one. The sample has more than 20,000 clones; around 80% are singletons. The germline gives CDR1 SNHLY, CDR2 FYNNEI. The CDR3 sequence is 14 residues long. The ends were cut back, 2 bases at V and 3 bases at J, with 8 bases in the middle. This clone has just one count.

The source is a human donor with classical Hodgkin lymphoma. V is TRBV2 and J is TRBJ2-4; perhaps TRBD2 as D (6 bases). The sequencing here drew on peripheral blood mononuclear cells (PBMCs), taken before the fourth cycle of nivolumab. Here the CDR3 reads CASSERRDKNIQYF. The CDR3 DNA reads TGTGCCAGCAGTGAACGGAGGGACAAAAACATTCAGTACTTC.